The 12 T cell receptor beta chains given below trace back to one sample, sequenced in a study of human T cells and chemical hapten exposure. Time point in this sample: pre-sensitization, week 0. The treatment: therapeutic diphenylcyclopropenone sensitization with weekly scalp DPC. In TCRdb, the RACE reads were re-called with MiXCR into one record per CDR3 protein. This sample has roughly 380,000 distinct CDR3 sequences, with less than 6.5% found just once. The source material was whole blood, sampled in connection with sensitization to the hapten diphenylcyclopropenone (DPC). These receptors were taken from a woman in her forties or fifties with alopecia areata. Some clones in this sample may be carry-over from other donors' samples.

Ten or more counts support this clonotype. The chain joins TRBV20-1 to TRBJ1-4, with D uncertain. Trimming removed 1 base at V and 11 bases at J, with 17 bases between. This CDR3 comprises 14 residues. The germline V gene encodes CDR1 DFQATT and CDR2 SNEGSKA (reference sequence). DNA for the CDR3: TGCAGTGCTAGAGTGGAGTCGGTAGTGGGGAAACTGTTTTTT. It codes for CSARVESVVGKLFF.

At least ten counts were recorded for this clonotype. The chain recombines TRBV12-3 or TRBV12-4 with TRBJ2-3, with D possibly called TRBD1 or TRBD2 (5 bases each). The CDR3 extends over 13 amino acids. Trimming cost V 3 bases and J 5 bases, with 9 bases left between them. CDR3 bases: TGTGCCAGCAGTTTGTGGGACGGAGATACGCAGTATTTT. Encoded protein: CASSLWDGDTQYF.

J is TRBJ1-3 and V is TRBV6-5; TRBD1 is a possible D gene (5 bases). The CDR3 length is 14 residues. Looked up from germline, CDR1 is MNHEY and CDR2 is SVGAGI. Trimming pared 8 bases from V and 0 bases from J, leaving 11 bases between. The CDR3 DNA follows: TGTGCCAGCCGGGACGGTTCCTCTGGAAACACCATATATTTT. Amino acids: CASRDGSSGNTIYF.

The chain couples TRBV12-3 or TRBV12-4 to TRBJ1-2; D not resolved. Trimming removed 6 bases at V and 8 bases at J, with 19 bases between. The CDR3 loop spans 14 amino acids. DNA of the CDR3: TGTGCCAGCAGCTTACATCCAACCTCCTGGGGCTACACCTTC. Amino acid sequence: CASSLHPTSWGYTF.

This clonotype was detected ten times or more. The gene calls are TRBV4-2 and TRBJ1-1; D uncertain. Trimming cost V 1 base and J 5 bases, with 8 bases left between them. The CDR3 runs 13 residues. CDR1 and CDR2 from the germline V gene are LGHNA and YNFKEQ. CDR3: CASSQGYMTEAFF. DNA for the CDR3: TGTGCCAGCAGCCAAGGGTACATGACTGAAGCTTTCTTT.

This clonotype was counted only a few times. V usage is TRBV6-6 and J usage is TRBJ2-2; D perhaps matches TRBD2 (6 bases). The CDR3 runs to 13 residues. V was trimmed by 8 bases and J by 1 base, leaving 8 bases between them. CDR1 and CDR2 (germline): MNHNY, SVGAGI (reference sequence). The CDR3, as DNA: TGTGCCAGCGGTAGCGGGAACACCGGGGAGCTGTTTTTT. Its protein product is CASGSGNTGELFF.

There are many counts of this clonotype. The chain employs TRBV9 and TRBJ2-7; D may match TRBD1 or TRBD2 (5 bases each). The V gene lost 5 bases and the J gene lost 2 bases, with 17 bases spanning the gap. The CDR3 totals 15 residues. CDR1 is SGDLS, CDR2 YYNGEE, per germline. The CDR3 loop is CASSQDPGRAYEQYF. CDR3 sequence (DNA): TGTGCCAGCAGTCAAGACCCAGGGAGAGCCTACGAGCAGTACTTC.

At least ten counts were recorded for this clonotype. The V call is TRBV20-1, the J call TRBJ2-7, with D perhaps TRBD2 (5 bases). V was clipped by 6 bases and J by 4 bases, with 10 bases between them. The CDR3 extends over 11 amino acids. Germline assignment: CDR1 DFQATT and CDR2 SNEGSKA (reference sequence). For the CDR3, the DNA is TGCAGTGCCCTCGGGAATTACGAGCAGTACTTC. It codes for CSALGNYEQYF.

This chain connects TRBV29-1 to TRBJ2-7; the D is unclear. From germline, CDR1 is SQVTM and CDR2 ANQGSEA. This CDR3 has 13 residues. The germline V and J ends were trimmed by 0 bases and 4 bases, with 10 bases remaining between them. The CDR3 region is CSVEDGRVYEQYF. CDR3 DNA: TGCAGCGTTGAAGATGGAAGGGTATACGAGCAGTACTTC.

This clonotype was seen at least ten times. The chain uses TRBV6-5 and TRBJ2-3; D may be TRBD2 (6 bases). V was cut by 2 bases and J by 0 bases, with 12 bases left in between. This CDR3 has 16 amino acids. Germline CDR1 reads MNHEY; CDR2 reads SVGAGI. The CDR3 region is CASSYAGGVSTDTQYF. The CDR3 DNA is TGTGCCAGCAGTTACGCCGGGGGTGTTAGCACAGATACGCAGTATTTT.

This clonotype was recorded many times. This chain connects TRBV29-1 to TRBJ2-6; D unresolved. This CDR3 comprises 15 residues. Germline V gene data show CDR1 as SQVTM and CDR2 as ANQGSEA. The ends were cut back, 2 bases at V and 0 bases at J, with 8 bases in the middle. DNA for the CDR3: TGCAGCGTTGAATTAGACACCTCTGGGGCCAACGTCCTGACTTTC. Translation: CSVELDTSGANVLTF.

This clonotype has only a few counts. The CDR3 DNA reads as TGTGCCAGCAGCGTCGGGACAGCGTACCAAGAGACCCAGTACTTC. It yields the protein CASSVGTAYQETQYF. V and J are TRBV7-2 and TRBJ2-5; 7 nucleotides match TRBD1. J was trimmed by 0 bases and V by 5 bases; bases with no gene match: 6. The CDR3 has 15 amino acids. Germline CDR1 SGHTA, CDR2 FQGNSA. The complete variable domain, with remaining parts taken from reference TRBV7-2 and TRBJ2-5, reads GAGVSQSPSNKVTEKGKDVELRCDPISGHTALYWYRQSLGQGLEFLIYFQGNSAPDKSGLPSDRFSAERTGGSVSTLTIQRTQQEDSAVYLCASSVGTAYQETQYFGPGTRLLVL.